This T cell receptor (beta chain) is drawn from a study of blood T cells in healthy people across ages. Study-level results: Underestimates were what the diversity estimates from one million T cells were considered to be.

Germline values: CDR1 SGHKS, CDR2 YYEKEE (reference sequence). This CDR3 region has 14 residues. V lost 4 bases to trimming and J lost 0 bases, with 11 bases between them. Remarks on this clonotype: Its antigen is undetermined.

Sample-barcoded 5' priming and a J-beta primer mix drove a second PCR of 7 to 11 cycles. TCRdb reprocessed the 5' RACE reads via MiXCR and lists one record per CDR3 protein. The data contain 800,000 to 950,000 distinct CDR3 sequences, almost 30% of them singletons. This sample also belongs to another study, concerning T cells of mothers and their children. That report adds: The shaping of TCR recombination output by thymic selection is similar in related and unrelated pairs.

The source of this sequence is a woman in her thirties or forties in good health. The rearrangement uses TRBV5-5 and TRBJ2-7, with D perhaps TRBD1 (5 bases). The specimen sequenced was blood. DNA of the CDR3: TGTGCCAGCAGCAGCCTGGACATCTCCTACGAGCAGTACTTC. Its translation is CASSSLDISYEQYF.